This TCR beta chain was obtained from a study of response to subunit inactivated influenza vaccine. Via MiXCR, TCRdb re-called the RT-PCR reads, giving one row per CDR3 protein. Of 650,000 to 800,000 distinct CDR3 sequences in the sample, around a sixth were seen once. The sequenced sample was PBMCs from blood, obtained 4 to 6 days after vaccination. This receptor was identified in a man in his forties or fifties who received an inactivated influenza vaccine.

The CDR3 bases are TGCGCCAGCAGCAAAGGGGGTTGGGACACTGAAGCTTTCTTT. Amino acid sequence: CASSKGGWDTEAFF. The V and J genes are TRBV4-3 and TRBJ1-1, with D possibly matching TRBD1 (6 bases). The ends were cut back, 5 bases at V and 3 bases at J, with 13 bases in the middle. CDR3 size: 14 residues. The V gene's germline CDR1 is LGHNA and CDR2 YSLEER.